The TCR beta chain described here comes from a study of CD8+ T cells in alopecia areata. Overall study context: Treatment comprised oral tofacitinib, 5 to 10 mg twice daily, in treated patients. Study-wide points: An increase in clonality over normal scalp was evident in lesional scalp, especially alopecia totalis/universalis. There were also resident alphabeta T cells of normal skin sequenced in scalp samples.

In the case of this clone: The antigen is unknown.

V was clipped by 5 bases and J by 5 bases, with 18 bases between them. Germline V gene lookup returns CDR1 SNHLY and CDR2 FYNNEI. The CDR3 is 15 amino acids. Regarding treatment: oral pan-JAK inhibitor, 5-10 mg twice daily. The authors extracted RNA and reverse transcribed it into cDNA as the sequencing template. TCRdb's copy holds only in-frame clones and misses some; the assay was immunoSEQ multiplex PCR. This table has more than 95,000 clones, roughly 55% appearing once. Here the sequenced sample was CD4+ T cells sorted from blood, taken at week 4, from a patient treated with tofacitinib. The chain is built from TRBV2 and TRBJ1-2; D possibly corresponds to TRBD1 (5 bases). The origin of this receptor is a human donor with alopecia areata. The DNA of the CDR3 is TGTGCCAGCAGTCTCACGGGACGGAGTATTTATGGCTACACCTTC. This translates into CASSLTGRSIYGYTF.